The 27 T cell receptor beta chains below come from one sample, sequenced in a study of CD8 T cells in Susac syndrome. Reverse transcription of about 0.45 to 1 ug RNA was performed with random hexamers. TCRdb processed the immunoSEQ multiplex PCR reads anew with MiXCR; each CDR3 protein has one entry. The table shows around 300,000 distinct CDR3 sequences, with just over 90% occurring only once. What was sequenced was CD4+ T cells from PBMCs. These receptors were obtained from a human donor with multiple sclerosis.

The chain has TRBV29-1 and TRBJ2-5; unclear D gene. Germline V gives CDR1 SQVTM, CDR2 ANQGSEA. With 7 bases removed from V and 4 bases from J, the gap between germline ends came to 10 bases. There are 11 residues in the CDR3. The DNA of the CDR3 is TGCAGCGCTGGACGGGTAGAGACCCAGTACTTC. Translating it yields CSAGRVETQYF.

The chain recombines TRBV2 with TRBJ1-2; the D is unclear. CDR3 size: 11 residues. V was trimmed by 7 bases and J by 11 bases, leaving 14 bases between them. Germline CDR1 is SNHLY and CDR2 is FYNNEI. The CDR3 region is CASKVAIAYTF. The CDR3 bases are TGTGCCAGCAAAGTCGCGATAGCTTACACCTTC. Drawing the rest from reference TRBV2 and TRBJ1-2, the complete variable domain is EPEVTQTPSHQVTQMGQEVILRCVPISNHLYFYWYRQILGQKVEFLVSFYNNEISEKSEIFDDQFSVERPDGSNFTLKIRSTKLEDSAMYFCASKVAIAYTFGSGTRLTVV.

CDR3 protein: CASSYSIREGVNEQFF. CDR3 bases: TGTGCCAGCAGTTACTCGATCCGGGAGGGGGTCAATGAGCAGTTCTTC. The chain joins TRBV6-5 to TRBJ2-1; TRBD2 agrees at 8 bases. CDR1 MNHEY and CDR2 SVGAGI come from the germline V gene. The CDR3 covers 16 residues. Trimming removed 0 bases from V and 6 bases from J; junction bases left unmatched: 7.

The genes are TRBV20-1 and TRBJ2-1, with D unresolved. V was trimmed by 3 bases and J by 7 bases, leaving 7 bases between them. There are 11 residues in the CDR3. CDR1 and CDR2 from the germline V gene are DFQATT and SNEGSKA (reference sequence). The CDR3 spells CSASSGNEQFF. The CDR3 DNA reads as TGCAGTGCTAGTTCTGGGAATGAGCAGTTCTTC.

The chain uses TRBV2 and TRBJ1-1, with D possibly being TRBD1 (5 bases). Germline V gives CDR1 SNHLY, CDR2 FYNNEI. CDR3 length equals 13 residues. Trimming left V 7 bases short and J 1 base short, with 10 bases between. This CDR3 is CASTVGGNTEAFF. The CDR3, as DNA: TGTGCCAGCACCGTCGGGGGGAACACTGAAGCTTTCTTT.

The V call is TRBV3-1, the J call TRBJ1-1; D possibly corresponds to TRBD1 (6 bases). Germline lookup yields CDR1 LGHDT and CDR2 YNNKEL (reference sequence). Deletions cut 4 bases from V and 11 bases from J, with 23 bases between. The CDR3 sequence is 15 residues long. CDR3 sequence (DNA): TGTGCCAGCAGCCTACATCATACCCCCGACAGGTCGGCTTTCTTT. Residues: CASSLHHTPDRSAFF.

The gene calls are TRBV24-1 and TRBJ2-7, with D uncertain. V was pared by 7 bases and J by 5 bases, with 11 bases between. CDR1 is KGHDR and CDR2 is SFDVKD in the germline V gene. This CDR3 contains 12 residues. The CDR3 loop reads CATRSPTDEQYF. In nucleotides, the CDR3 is TGTGCCACCAGAAGCCCCACAGACGAGCAGTACTTC.

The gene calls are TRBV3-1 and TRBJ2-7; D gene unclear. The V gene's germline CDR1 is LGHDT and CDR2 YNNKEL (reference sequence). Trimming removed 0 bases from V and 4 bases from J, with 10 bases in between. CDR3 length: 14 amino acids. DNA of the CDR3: TGTGCCAGCAGCCAAGATCGATCGGTTTACGAGCAGTACTTC. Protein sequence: CASSQDRSVYEQYF.

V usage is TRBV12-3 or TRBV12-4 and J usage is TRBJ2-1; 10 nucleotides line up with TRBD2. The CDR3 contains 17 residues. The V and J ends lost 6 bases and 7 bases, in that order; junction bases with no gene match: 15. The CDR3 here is CASRDRTSGKTGNEQFF. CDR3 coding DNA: TGTGCCAGCAGGGACCGGACTAGCGGAAAAACGGGGAATGAGCAGTTCTTC.

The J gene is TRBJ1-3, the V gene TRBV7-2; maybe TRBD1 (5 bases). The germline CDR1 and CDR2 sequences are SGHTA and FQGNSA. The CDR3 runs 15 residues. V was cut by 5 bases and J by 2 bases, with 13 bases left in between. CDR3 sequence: CASSPGSMAGNTIYF. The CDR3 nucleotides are TGTGCCAGCAGCCCAGGGTCTATGGCTGGAAACACCATATATTTT. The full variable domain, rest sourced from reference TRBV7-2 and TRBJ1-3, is GAGVSQSPSNKVTEKGKDVELRCDPISGHTALYWYRQSLGQGLEFLIYFQGNSAPDKSGLPSDRFSAERTGGSVSTLTIQRTQQEDSAVYLCASSPGSMAGNTIYFGEGSWLTVV.

CDR3: CASSLDRLVGNTEAFF. The CDR3 nucleotides read TGTGCCAGCAGTCTAGACAGGTTGGTGGGAAACACTGAAGCTTTCTTT. The chain carries TRBV7-2 and TRBJ1-1; D is possibly TRBD1 (6 bases). CDR3 length equals 16 residues. Germline-derived CDR1 and CDR2 are SGHTA and FQGNSA. V lost 6 bases and J lost 2, with 19 bases in between. The variable domain in full, with the rest retrieved from reference TRBV7-2 and TRBJ1-1, is GAGVSQSPSNKVTEKGKDVELRCDPISGHTALYWYRQSLGQGLEFLIYFQGNSAPDKSGLPSDRFSAERTGGSVSTLTIQRTQQEDSAVYLCASSLDRLVGNTEAFFGQGTRLTVV.

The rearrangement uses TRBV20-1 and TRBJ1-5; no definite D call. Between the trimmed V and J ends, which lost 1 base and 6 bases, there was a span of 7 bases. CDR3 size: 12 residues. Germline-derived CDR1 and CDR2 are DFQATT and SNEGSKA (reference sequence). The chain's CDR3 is CSARVGSQPQHF. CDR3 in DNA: TGCAGTGCTAGAGTTGGGAGTCAGCCCCAGCATTTT.

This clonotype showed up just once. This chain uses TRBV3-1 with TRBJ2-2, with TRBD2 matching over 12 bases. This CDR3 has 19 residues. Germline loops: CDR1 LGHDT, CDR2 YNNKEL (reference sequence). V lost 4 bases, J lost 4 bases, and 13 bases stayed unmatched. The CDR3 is CASSPAASGGARVTGELFF. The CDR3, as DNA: TGTGCCAGCAGCCCGGCGGCTAGCGGGGGGGCCCGAGTCACCGGGGAGCTGTTTTTT.

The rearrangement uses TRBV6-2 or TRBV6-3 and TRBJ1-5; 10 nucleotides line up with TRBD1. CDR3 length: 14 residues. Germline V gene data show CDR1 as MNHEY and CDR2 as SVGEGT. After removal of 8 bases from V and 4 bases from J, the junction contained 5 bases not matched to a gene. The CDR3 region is CASAGDRGNQPQHF. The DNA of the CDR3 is TGTGCCAGCGCAGGGGACAGGGGTAATCAGCCCCAGCATTTT.

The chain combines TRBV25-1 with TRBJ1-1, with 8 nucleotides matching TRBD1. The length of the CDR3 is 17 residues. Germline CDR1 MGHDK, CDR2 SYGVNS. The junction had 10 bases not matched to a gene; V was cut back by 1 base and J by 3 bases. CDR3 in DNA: TGTGCCAGCAGTGAATGGACAGGGTCGTCGGGGGACACTGAAGCTTTCTTT. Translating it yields CASSEWTGSSGDTEAFF.

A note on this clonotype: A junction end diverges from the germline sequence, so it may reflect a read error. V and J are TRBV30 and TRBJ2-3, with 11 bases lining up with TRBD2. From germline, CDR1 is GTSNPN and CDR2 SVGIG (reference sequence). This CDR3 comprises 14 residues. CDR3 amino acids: CACPGLADTDTQCF. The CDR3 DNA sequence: TGTGCCTGCCCGGGACTAGCGGACACAGATACGCAGTGTTTT. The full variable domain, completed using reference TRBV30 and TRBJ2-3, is SQTIHQWPATLVQPVGSPLSLECTVEGTSNPNLYWYRQAAGRGLQLLFYSVGIGQISSEVPQNLSASRPQDRQFILSSKKLLLSDSGFYLCACPGLADTDTQCFGPGTRLTVL.

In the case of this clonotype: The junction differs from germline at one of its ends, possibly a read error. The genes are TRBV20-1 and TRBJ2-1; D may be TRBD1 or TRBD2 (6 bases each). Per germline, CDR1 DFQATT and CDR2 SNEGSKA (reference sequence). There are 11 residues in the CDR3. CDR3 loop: CSATYRGGPLF. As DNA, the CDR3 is TGCAGTGCCACATATCGTGGGGGGCCCCTCTTC.

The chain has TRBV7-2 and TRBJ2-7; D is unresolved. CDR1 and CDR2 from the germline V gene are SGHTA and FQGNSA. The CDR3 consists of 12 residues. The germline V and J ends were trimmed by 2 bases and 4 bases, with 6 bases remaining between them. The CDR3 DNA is TGTGCCAGCAGCTTAACAACATACGAGCAGTACTTC. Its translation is CASSLTTYEQYF.

The CDR3 protein is CASRLSSPNTEAFF. The CDR3 nucleotides are TGTGCCAGCCGGCTCTCCTCCCCGAACACTGAAGCTTTCTTT. The chain employs TRBV2 and TRBJ1-1; D ambiguous. Deletions cut 8 bases from V and 1 base from J, with 14 bases between. Germline CDR1 SNHLY, CDR2 FYNNEI. The CDR3 consists of 14 residues.

The CDR3 nucleotides read TGTGCCAGCAGTTTGGATGACTATGGCTACACCTTC. This gives the protein CASSLDDYGYTF. The chain couples TRBV12-3 or TRBV12-4 to TRBJ1-2; no reliable D call. Trimming removed 3 bases at V and 3 bases at J, with 5 bases between. The CDR3 totals 12 residues.

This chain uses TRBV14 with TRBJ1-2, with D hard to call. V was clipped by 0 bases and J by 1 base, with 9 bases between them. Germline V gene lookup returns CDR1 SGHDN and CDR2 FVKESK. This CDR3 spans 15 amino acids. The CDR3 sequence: CASSQDRAVNYGYTF. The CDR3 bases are TGTGCCAGCAGCCAAGATCGGGCAGTTAACTATGGCTACACCTTC. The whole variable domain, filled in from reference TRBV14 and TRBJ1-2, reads EAGVTQFPSHSVIEKGQTVTLRCDPISGHDNLYWYRRVMGKEIKFLLHFVKESKQDESGMPNNRFLAERTGGTYSTLKVQPAELEDSGVYFCASSQDRAVNYGYTFGSGTRLTVV.

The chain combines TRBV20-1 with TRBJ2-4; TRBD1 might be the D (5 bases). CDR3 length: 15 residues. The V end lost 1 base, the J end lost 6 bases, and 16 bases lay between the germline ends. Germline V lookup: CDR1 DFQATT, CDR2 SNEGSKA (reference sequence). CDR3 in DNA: TGCAGTGCTAGAGGGACACAAGGTGATTCAAACATTCAGTACTTC. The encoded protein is CSARGTQGDSNIQYF.

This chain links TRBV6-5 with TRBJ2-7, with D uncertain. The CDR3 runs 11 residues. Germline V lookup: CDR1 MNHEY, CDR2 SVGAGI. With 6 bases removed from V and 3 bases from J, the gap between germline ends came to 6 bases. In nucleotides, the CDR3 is TGTGCCAGCAGGAGGTTCTACGAGCAGTACTTC. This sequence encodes CASRRFYEQYF.

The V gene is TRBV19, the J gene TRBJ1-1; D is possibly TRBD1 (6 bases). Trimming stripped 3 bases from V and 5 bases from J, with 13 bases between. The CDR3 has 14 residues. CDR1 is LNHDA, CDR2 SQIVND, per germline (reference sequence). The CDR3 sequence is CASSIFQGNTEAFF. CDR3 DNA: TGTGCCAGTAGTATCTTTCAGGGGAATACTGAAGCTTTCTTT.

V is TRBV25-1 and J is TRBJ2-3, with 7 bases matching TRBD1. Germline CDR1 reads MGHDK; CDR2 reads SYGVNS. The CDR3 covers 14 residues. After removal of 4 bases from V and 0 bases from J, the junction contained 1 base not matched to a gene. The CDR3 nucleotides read TGTGCCAGCAGTGGGGACAGCAGCACAGATACGCAGTATTTT. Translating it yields CASSGDSSTDTQYF.

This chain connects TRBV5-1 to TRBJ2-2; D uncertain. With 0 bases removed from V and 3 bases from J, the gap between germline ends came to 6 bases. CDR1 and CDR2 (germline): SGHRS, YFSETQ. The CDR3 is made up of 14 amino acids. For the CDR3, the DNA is TGCGCCAGCAGCTTGGGGGCACACACCGGGGAGCTGTTTTTT. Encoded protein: CASSLGAHTGELFF. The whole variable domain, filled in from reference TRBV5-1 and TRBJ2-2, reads KAGVTQTPRYLIKTRGQQVTLSCSPISGHRSVSWYQQTPGQGLQFLFEYFSETQRNKGNFPGRFSGRQFSNSRSEMNVSTLELGDSALYLCASSLGAHTGELFFGEGSRLTVL.

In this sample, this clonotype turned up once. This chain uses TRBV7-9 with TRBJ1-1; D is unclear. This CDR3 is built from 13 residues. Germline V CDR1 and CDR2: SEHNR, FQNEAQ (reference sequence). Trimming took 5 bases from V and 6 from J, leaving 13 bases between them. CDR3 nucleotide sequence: TGTGCCAGCAGCCCCCTAGGAGTCCCTGAAGCTTTCTTT. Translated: CASSPLGVPEAFF.